This T cell receptor (beta chain) was retrieved from a study of PD-1 blockade in mismatch repair-deficient tumors. Study overall: Patients had about a dozen mismatch repair-deficient cancer types and were previously treated and progressing. General study points: After pembrolizumab, tumor-resident clones rose rapidly, then generally contracted before radiologic responses.

TCRdb's table, derived via immunoSEQ multiplex PCR, lists solely in-frame clones and lacks some. The repertoire holds roughly 84,000 clones, with over 75% as singletons. A remark on this clone: Antigen: not known.

V lost 5 bases and J lost 7; bases outside the gene matches: 7. The CDR3 spans 13 residues. Per germline, CDR1 SGHNT and CDR2 YENEEA. Every patient had mismatch repair deficiency by PCR or immunohistochemistry. Sequencing was performed on peripheral blood, taken 12 weeks after starting pembrolizumab. The chain carries TRBV11-3 and TRBJ1-1; 7 bases align to TRBD1. The source is an adult with mismatch repair-deficient cancer. This chain's CDR3 is CASSRIRDSEAFF. CDR3 DNA: TGTGCCAGCAGCCGAATCCGGGACAGTGAAGCTTTCTTT.